The clone carrying this TCR beta chain was seen many times. Its specificity is not known. PBMCs came from roughly 10 ml fresh peripheral blood. The data originate from a study of T cells in Graves' hyperthyroidism and ophthalmopathy. Notes on the study in general: The model anticipated ophthalmopathy a median approximately six months pre-onset.

Amplified regions were TCR beta CDR3 sequences from RNA transcripts. HTBI primers drove first-round RT-PCR of the TCR CDR3. TCRdb processed the multiplex PCR reads anew with MiXCR; each CDR3 protein has one entry. The table shows under 350,000 distinct CDR3 sequences, with 13% occurring only once. Trimming pared 7 bases from V and 4 bases from J, leaving 6 bases between. CDR1 SQVTM and CDR2 ANQGSEA come from the germline V gene. The CDR3 is made up of 10 amino acids. This chain connects TRBV29-1 to TRBJ2-3; TRBD1 is a possible D gene (5 bases). The source of this sequence is a woman aged 25 to 45 with Graves' hyperthyroidism that later progressed to Graves' ophthalmopathy. Sequencing input: blood. CDR3 DNA sequence: TGCAGCGGACAGTCAGATACGCAGTATTTT. Encoded protein: CSGQSDTQYF.